A single sample gave rise to the 17 T cell receptor beta chains below, sequenced in a study of shared clonotypes between healthy human individuals. Naive-designated CD8 cells lacked CD45RO, were positively enriched for CCR7, and omitted terminally differentiated effector memory CD45RA+ cells. Clones were read by immunoSEQ multiplex PCR, and TCRdb kept only the in-frame ones, dropping some. This sample has around 2,000,000 clones; about 95% occur once, and the top ten carry 1.2%. Sequencing was performed on naive CD8+ T cells sorted from blood. These receptors all come from a man aged 18 to 29 in good health.

J is TRBJ2-1 and V is TRBV27; no reliable D call. Per germline, CDR1 MNHEY and CDR2 SMNVEV (reference sequence). The CDR3 spans 16 residues. V lost 0 bases to trimming and J lost 3 bases, with 12 bases between them. CDR3 region: CASSLSVNSYYNEQFF. CDR3 DNA: TGTGCCAGCAGTTTATCGGTGAACTCATACTACAATGAGCAGTTCTTC.

This clone was recorded only once. The chain couples TRBV28 to TRBJ2-3, with 9 bases fitting TRBD2. CDR1 is MDHEN, CDR2 SYDVKM, per germline. The CDR3 loop spans 16 amino acids. J was trimmed by 2 bases and V by 4 bases; bases with no gene match: 7. CDR3 DNA: TGTGCCAGCAGTTCTCGACTAGCGGAGATCACAGATACGCAGTATTTT. It codes for CASSSRLAEITDTQYF.

This clone has only one observation. The gene calls are TRBV5-1 and TRBJ1-1; tentative D call: TRBD1 (5 bases). In germline, CDR1 is SGHRS, CDR2 YFSETQ. V lost 0 bases and J 0 bases, leaving 12 bases between the germline ends. The CDR3 runs to 16 residues. This CDR3 reads CASSLGREAMNTEAFF. DNA for the CDR3: TGCGCCAGCAGCTTGGGCAGGGAAGCAATGAACACTGAAGCTTTCTTT.

The chain carries TRBV30 and TRBJ1-1, with a weak D call TRBD1 (6 bases). Germline V CDR1 and CDR2: GTSNPN, SVGIG (reference sequence). Trimming took off 1 base at V and 3 bases at J, with 15 bases between the two ends. CDR3 length: 15 amino acids. CDR3 in amino acids: CAWSGYREGDTEAFF. DNA of the CDR3: TGTGCCTGGAGTGGCTACAGGGAGGGGGACACTGAAGCTTTCTTT.

The chain is built from TRBV5-1 and TRBJ2-5; D gene unclear. Per the germline V gene, CDR1 is SGHRS and CDR2 is YFSETQ. The CDR3 spans 16 residues. Trimming cost V 0 bases and J 5 bases, with 17 bases left between them. CDR3 region: CASSLGDIGVRETQYF. The CDR3 DNA sequence: TGCGCCAGCAGCTTGGGCGACATTGGGGTTCGTGAGACCCAGTACTTC.

V usage is TRBV7-2 and J usage is TRBJ1-4; 8 bases map to TRBD1. There are 17 residues in the CDR3. Looked up from germline, CDR1 is SGHTA and CDR2 is FQGNSA. V was pared by 5 bases and J by 0 bases, with 8 bases of the junction left unmatched. The CDR3 protein is CASSPGTGTTTNEKLFF. The CDR3 nucleotides are TGTGCCAGCAGCCCGGGGACAGGAACCACAACTAATGAAAAACTGTTTTTT.

The V gene is TRBV2, the J gene TRBJ2-3; 7 bases match TRBD1. The CDR3 has 14 amino acids. The germline V gene has CDR1 SNHLY and CDR2 FYNNEI. With 8 bases clipped from V and 6 bases from J, the junction kept 11 bases outside the gene matches. DNA of the CDR3: TGTGCCAGCCTACCCAGGGGGTTTGACGATACGCAGTATTTT. Encoded protein: CASLPRGFDDTQYF.

This clone was detected once. This rearrangement joins TRBV27 to TRBJ1-5; the D is unclear. The CDR3 length is 13 residues. V was clipped by 4 bases and J by 4 bases, with 8 bases between them. Looked up from germline, CDR1 is MNHEY and CDR2 is SMNVEV (reference sequence). The CDR3 DNA reads as TGTGCCAGCAGTTGGGGAGTAAATCAGCCCCAGCATTTT. It translates to CASSWGVNQPQHF.

This chain connects TRBV6-5 to TRBJ2-7; 8 bases match TRBD1. CDR3 length equals 15 residues. Trimming at V came to 5 bases and at J to 3 bases, leaving 9 bases not matched to a gene. The germline V gene encodes CDR1 MNHEY and CDR2 SVGAGI. CDR3 sequence reads: CASSSGQGASYEQYF. As DNA, the CDR3 is TGTGCCAGCAGTAGCGGACAGGGAGCCAGCTACGAGCAGTACTTC.

Concerning this clone itself: Because the CDR3's place on the DNA is in doubt, the DNA is left out and the CDR3 is given as listed by TCRdb. The gene calls are TRBV12-1 and TRBJ2-3; the table names TRBD2, a call not compared with the DNA. TRBV12-1 is an annotated pseudogene. The CDR3 spans 15 residues, counting both ends. CDR3 protein: CASNQVAGGTDTQYF.

A note on this clone: The identical CDR3 is also encoded by other nucleotide sequences in the sample. The chain uses TRBV30 and TRBJ1-3; D ambiguous. From germline, CDR1 is GTSNPN and CDR2 SVGIG (reference sequence). There are 12 residues in the CDR3. Trimming took 0 bases from V and 2 from J, leaving 2 bases between them. The CDR3 reads CAWSVAGNTIYF. CDR3 in DNA: TGTGCCTGGAGTGTGGCTGGAAACACCATATATTTT.

The V gene is TRBV28, the J gene TRBJ2-1; D is perhaps TRBD1 (6 bases). CDR3 length: 13 amino acids. CDR1 and CDR2 from the germline V gene are MDHEN and SYDVKM. Deletions cut 3 bases from V and 8 bases from J, with 11 bases between. CDR3 sequence: CASSFAGVYEQFF. In DNA form, the CDR3 reads TGTGCCAGCAGTTTCGCAGGGGTATATGAGCAGTTCTTC.

V gene TRBV30 combines with J gene TRBJ2-3; 7 bases align to TRBD2. Germline V CDR1 and CDR2: GTSNPN, SVGIG (reference sequence). V was clipped by 4 bases and J by 0 bases; unmatched bases: 7. The CDR3 totals 15 residues. CDR3 amino acids: CAWKVLASSTDTQYF. In DNA form, the CDR3 reads TGTGCCTGGAAGGTACTAGCGTCAAGCACAGATACGCAGTATTTT.

This clone occurred a few times. The rearrangement joins TRBV14 to TRBJ2-2; 9 nucleotides line up with TRBD2. This CDR3 has 15 residues. Germline CDR1 and CDR2: SGHDN and FVKESK. The junction had 5 bases not matched to a gene; V was cut back by 4 bases and J by 5 bases. Written as DNA, the CDR3 is TGTGCCAGCAGCCTAGCGGGAGTATGGACCGGGGAGCTGTTTTTT. Protein product: CASSLAGVWTGELFF.

The gene calls are TRBV10-3 and TRBJ2-5, with 7 bases matching TRBD1. Unmatched junction bases numbered 11, after V lost 4 bases and J lost 3 bases. The V gene's germline CDR1 is ENHRY and CDR2 SYGVKD. This CDR3 is built from 16 residues. The CDR3 sequence is CAISADRELLEETQYF. The CDR3 region has the DNA TGTGCCATCAGTGCTGACAGGGAATTATTAGAAGAGACCCAGTACTTC.

J is TRBJ2-2 and V is TRBV6-1; D is unresolved. The V end lost 6 bases, the J end lost 3 bases, and 14 bases lay between the germline ends. Germline V gene data show CDR1 as MNHNS and CDR2 as SASEGT. The CDR3 length is 15 residues. The CDR3 here is CASSAITWDTGELFF. In DNA form, the CDR3 reads TGTGCCAGCAGCGCGATCACCTGGGACACCGGGGAGCTGTTTTTT.

The rearrangement links TRBV7-9 to TRBJ2-1; 7 positions agree with TRBD1. Germline V gives CDR1 SEHNR, CDR2 FQNEAQ (reference sequence). CDR3 length equals 15 residues. Germline trimming cut 0 bases from V and 8 bases from J; bases unmatched to any gene: 7. The CDR3 DNA sequence: TGTGCCAGCAGCTTAGCGGCACAGGGGCACGATGAGCAGTTCTTC. It codes for CASSLAAQGHDEQFF.